Sequencing of this T cell receptor (beta chain) was carried out in a study of CD8+ T cells in alopecia areata. Treatment denoted: oral pan-JAK inhibitor, 5-10 mg twice daily. After isolation, RNA underwent reverse transcription to generate cDNA as the sequencing template. Libraries were prepared by immunoSEQ multiplex PCR; TCRdb keeps only in-frame clonotypes and omits some of them. The table lists 120,000 to 150,000 clones, about 88% of them singletons, with roughly 13% in the top ten. Sequenced here: CD8+ T cells sorted from blood, sampled at week 4, from a patient treated with tofacitinib. This clonotype was sampled from a human donor with alopecia areata.

The CDR3 sequence: CASSQDPETYEQYF. The CDR3 bases are TGCGCCAGCAGCCAAGATCCTGAAACCTACGAGCAGTACTTC. This chain uses TRBV4-1 with TRBJ2-7; the D is unclear. V shed 0 bases and J shed 2 bases, with 8 bases lying between them. CDR3 length: 14 amino acids. Germline V gene sequence: CDR1 MGHRA, CDR2 YSYEKL.